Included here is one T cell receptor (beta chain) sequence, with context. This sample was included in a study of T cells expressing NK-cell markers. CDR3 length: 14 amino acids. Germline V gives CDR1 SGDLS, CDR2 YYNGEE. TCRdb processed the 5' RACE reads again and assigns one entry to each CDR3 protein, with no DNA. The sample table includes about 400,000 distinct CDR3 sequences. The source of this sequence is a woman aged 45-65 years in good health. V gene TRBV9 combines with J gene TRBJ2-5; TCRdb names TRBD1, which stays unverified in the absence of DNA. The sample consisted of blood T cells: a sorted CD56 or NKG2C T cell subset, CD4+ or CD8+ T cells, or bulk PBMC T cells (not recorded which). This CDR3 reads CASSSGRGQETQYF.